This TCR beta chain was recorded in a study of T cells in Graves' hyperthyroidism and ophthalmopathy. For the study at large: Blood was drawn when the patient was first diagnosed and still untreated.

Findings and limits, study-wide: It was a median about 6.5 months before onset that the model predicted ophthalmopathy.

This clonotype was seen a handful of times. Its antigen is unknown. Regions amplified from RNA transcripts were the TCR beta CDR3 regions. In the first-round RT-PCR of the TCR CDR3, the HTBI primer set was used. TCRdb ran MiXCR on the multiplex PCR reads and lists one entry per CDR3 protein. The sample carries 300,000 to 400,000 distinct CDR3 sequences, under 20% recorded once. The junction had 9 bases not matched to a gene; V was cut back by 5 bases and J by 8 bases. The CDR3 spans 15 residues. In germline, CDR1 is MDHEN, CDR2 SYDVKM. This TCR derives from a man aged 18 to 30 with Graves' ophthalmopathy. The rearrangement links TRBV28 to TRBJ1-4, with 9 bases aligning to TRBD1. Material: blood. The CDR3 sequence is CASSAYYRGQEKLFF. The CDR3 DNA reads as TGTGCCAGCAGTGCATATTACAGGGGGCAGGAAAAACTGTTTTTT.